These 32 T cell receptor beta chains came from one sample sequenced in a study of OX40 agonist ivuxolimab in advanced cancers. Profiling relied on immunoSEQ multiplex PCR, and the TCRdb table lists in-frame clones only, not all of them. The sample records about 91,000 clones, under 90% being singletons. The material was CD4+ or CD8+ T cells sorted from blood, obtained in a trial of the OX40 agonist ivuxolimab. The receptors were sampled from an adult with an advanced solid tumor such as melanoma, head and neck, liver or kidney cancer.

V and J are TRBV19 and TRBJ2-5, with a tentative D call TRBD2 (6 bases). This CDR3 has 14 residues. V lost 3 bases and J 1 base, leaving 9 bases between the germline ends. Germline loops: CDR1 LNHDA, CDR2 SQIVND (reference sequence). CDR3 sequence reads: CASSIGGFQETQYF. In DNA, the CDR3 is TGTGCCAGTAGTATCGGGGGTTTCCAAGAGACCCAGTACTTC.

The chain links TRBV7-9 to TRBJ2-7; 7 bases align to TRBD2. Looked up from germline, CDR1 is SEHNR and CDR2 is FQNEAQ (reference sequence). Losses at the gene ends were 2 bases for V and 6 bases for J; bases not matched to a gene: 7. The CDR3 is 14 amino acids. Written as DNA, the CDR3 is TGTGCCAGCAGCTTATCCAGCGGGACCTTCGAGCAGTACTTC. This encodes CASSLSSGTFEQYF.

The rearrangement joins TRBV29-1 to TRBJ2-3, with D tentatively TRBD1 (5 bases). Looked up from germline, CDR1 is SQVTM and CDR2 is ANQGSEA. This CDR3 region has 14 residues. Trimming took 6 bases from V and 1 from J, leaving 14 bases between them. The CDR3 reads CSVVIQQGTDTQYF. The CDR3 DNA reads as TGCAGCGTGGTGATCCAACAGGGCACAGATACGCAGTATTTT.

The rearrangement links TRBV29-1 to TRBJ2-3; no clear D gene. Trimming cost V 5 bases and J 3 bases, with 15 bases left between them. Germline CDR1 is SQVTM and CDR2 is ANQGSEA. The CDR3 runs to 14 residues. This chain's CDR3 is CSVTGRGYTDTQYF. CDR3 bases: TGCAGCGTTACTGGGCGCGGATATACAGATACGCAGTATTTT.

This clone was detected once. The V and J genes are TRBV19 and TRBJ1-1; 7 bases are a match to TRBD1. The CDR3 has 13 amino acids. The germline CDR1 and CDR2 sequences are LNHDA and SQIVND (reference sequence). Losses at the gene ends were 7 bases for V and 8 bases for J; bases not matched to a gene: 10. The CDR3 is CASKLDRAGEAFF. The DNA for the CDR3 is TGTGCCAGTAAACTAGACAGGGCTGGGGAAGCTTTCTTT.

A word on this clone: A junction end diverges from the germline sequence, so it may reflect a read error. The chain uses TRBV7-7 and TRBJ2-2; TRBD2 aligns across 11 bases. Germline V gene lookup returns CDR1 SSHAT and CDR2 FNYEAQ (reference sequence). The CDR3 is 17 residues long. CDR3 region: CASSKSLAGEGTGELFF. The CDR3 nucleotides read TGTGCTAGCAGCAAGTCACTAGCGGGAGAGGGGACCGGGGAGCTGTTTTTT.

This chain joins TRBV18 and TRBJ2-1, with D possibly TRBD1 on 5 matching bases. The CDR3 contains 15 residues. Trimming took off 3 bases at V and 5 bases at J, with 14 bases between the two ends. Germline-derived CDR1 and CDR2 are KGHSH and LQKENI. CDR3 region: CASSPGQGYDNEQFF. The DNA of the CDR3 is TGTGCCAGCTCACCGGGGCAGGGTTACGACAATGAGCAGTTCTTC.

The DNA of the CDR3 is TGTGCCAGCAAACTAGCGGGCTCCTACGAGCAGTACTTC. Translated, it gives CASKLAGSYEQYF. The chain combines TRBV6-1 with TRBJ2-7, with 9 bases matching TRBD2. The trim removed 7 bases at V and 0 bases at J, leaving 1 base unmatched. CDR3 size: 13 residues. Germline CDR1 is MNHNS and CDR2 is SASEGT.

The chain couples TRBV7-3 to TRBJ1-1; D ambiguous. The CDR3 has 15 amino acids. V shed 2 bases and J shed 4 bases, with 14 bases lying between them. Germline CDR1 SGHTA, CDR2 FQGTGA. CDR3 DNA sequence: TGTGCCAGCAGCTTATTTGGGGATTTGAGCACTGAAGCTTTCTTT. This codes for CASSLFGDLSTEAFF.

The chain recombines TRBV5-1 with TRBJ2-5; TRBD1 matches at 7 bases. The junction had 12 bases not matched to a gene; V was cut back by 5 bases and J by 5 bases. This CDR3 spans 15 amino acids. Germline V lookup: CDR1 SGHRS, CDR2 YFSETQ. The CDR3 reads CASRAGVPRGETQYF. Written as DNA, the CDR3 is TGCGCCAGCAGGGCCGGCGTTCCCAGGGGGGAGACCCAGTACTTC.

V usage is TRBV7-6 and J usage is TRBJ2-2, with D uncertain. The CDR3 covers 15 residues. Germline V CDR1 and CDR2: SGHVS, FNYEAQ. Trimming took off 1 base at V and 4 bases at J, with 10 bases between the two ends. CDR3 coding DNA: TGTGCCAGCAGCTTAGTTGTGTCGGGCACCGGGGAGCTGTTTTTT. Translation: CASSLVVSGTGELFF. Full variable domain (outside the CDR3, taken from reference TRBV7-6 and TRBJ2-2): GAGVSQSPRYKVTKRGQDVALRCDPISGHVSLYWYRQALGQGPEFLTYFNYEAQQDKSGLPNDRFSAERPEGSISTLTIQRTEQRDSAMYRCASSLVVSGTGELFFGEGSRLTVL.

The genes are TRBV29-1 and TRBJ2-1, with D perhaps matching TRBD2 (5 bases). With 3 bases removed from V and 7 bases from J, the gap between germline ends came to 10 bases. Per germline, CDR1 SQVTM and CDR2 ANQGSEA. The CDR3 covers 12 residues. The chain's CDR3 is CSVDRDTNEQFF. In nucleotides, the CDR3 is TGCAGCGTTGACCGGGATACAAATGAGCAGTTCTTC.

The V and J genes are TRBV6-1 and TRBJ2-1; D possibly matches TRBD1 or TRBD2 (6 bases each). Germline CDR1 reads MNHNS; CDR2 reads SASEGT. The V gene lost 7 bases and the J gene lost 3 bases, with 16 bases spanning the gap. The CDR3 consists of 15 residues. CDR3 sequence: CASTKGGNIYNEQFF. In DNA form, the CDR3 reads TGTGCCAGCACAAAAGGGGGGAATATCTACAATGAGCAGTTCTTC.

The chain is built from TRBV23-1 and TRBJ2-2; D is unresolved. TRBV23-1 is marked as an open reading frame, function uncertain. V lost 2 bases to trimming and J lost 1 base, with 14 bases between them. CDR3 length: 17 amino acids. CDR3 nucleotides: TGCGCCAGCAGTCAACCGAGAGTAACTGGGAACACCGGGGAGCTGTTTTTT. It specifies CASSQPRVTGNTGELFF.

The chain employs TRBV5-1 and TRBJ1-4; D unclear. Per germline, CDR1 SGHRS and CDR2 YFSETQ. This CDR3 region has 14 residues. V lost 1 base to trimming and J lost 0 bases, with 4 bases between them. The chain's CDR3 is CASSLLTTNEKLFF. In nucleotides, the CDR3 is TGCGCCAGCAGCTTGCTTACAACTAATGAAAAACTGTTTTTT. Supplemented by reference TRBV5-1 and TRBJ1-4, the full variable domain reads KAGVTQTPRYLIKTRGQQVTLSCSPISGHRSVSWYQQTPGQGLQFLFEYFSETQRNKGNFPGRFSGRQFSNSRSEMNVSTLELGDSALYLCASSLLTTNEKLFFGSGTQLSVL.

The V gene is TRBV4-2, the J gene TRBJ2-1; D is perhaps TRBD2 (6 bases). Trimming took 4 bases from V and 4 from J, leaving 17 bases between them. The CDR3 covers 16 residues. Germline V CDR1 and CDR2: LGHNA, YNFKEQ. CDR3 in amino acids: CASSPGVTISYNEQFF. The CDR3 DNA sequence: TGTGCCAGCAGCCCGGGGGTAACAATCTCATACAATGAGCAGTTCTTC.

This sequence joins TRBV2 and TRBJ2-5; a possible D gene is TRBD2 (5 bases). This CDR3 region has 12 residues. V was clipped by 6 bases and J by 4 bases, with 9 bases between them. Germline V gene data show CDR1 as SNHLY and CDR2 as FYNNEI. The CDR3 bases are TGTGCCAGCAGGACTACCGTAGAGACCCAGTACTTC. Translated: CASRTTVETQYF.

The chain combines TRBV28 with TRBJ2-3; maybe TRBD2 (5 bases). The CDR3 runs to 15 residues. CDR1 is MDHEN, CDR2 SYDVKM, per germline. Trimming stripped 3 bases from V and 7 bases from J, with 17 bases between. CDR3 loop: CASSFSRTGTNTQYF. CDR3 in DNA: TGTGCCAGCAGTTTCTCCCGGACTGGTACGAATACGCAGTATTTT. The whole variable domain, filled in from reference TRBV28 and TRBJ2-3, reads DVKVTQSSRYLVKRTGEKVFLECVQDMDHENMFWYRQDPGLGLRLIYFSYDVKMKEKGDIPEGYSVSREKKERFSLILESASTNQTSMYLCASSFSRTGTNTQYFGPGTRLTVL.

The V gene is TRBV18, the J gene TRBJ2-3, with D unclear. Trimming left V 6 bases short and J 1 base short, with 14 bases between. The CDR3 spans 15 residues. Germline loops: CDR1 KGHSH, CDR2 LQKENI. DNA of the CDR3: TGTGCCAGCTCCCCCTCGGTCCGGGGCACAGATACGCAGTATTTT. It encodes CASSPSVRGTDTQYF.

The chain combines TRBV28 with TRBJ2-7; D perhaps matches TRBD1 (6 bases). CDR3 size: 13 residues. The germline CDR1 and CDR2 sequences are MDHEN and SYDVKM. Trimming removed 7 bases from V and 2 bases from J, with 12 bases in between. CDR3 nucleotide sequence: TGTGCCAGCAACCGGGACACCCCCTACGAGCAGTACTTC. Translation gives CASNRDTPYEQYF.

The table lists this clone with a count of one. The chain recombines TRBV18 with TRBJ2-1; 9 bases are shared with TRBD2. Germline V gives CDR1 KGHSH, CDR2 LQKENI. This CDR3 has 16 residues. J was trimmed by 5 bases and V by 4 bases; bases with no gene match: 9. The CDR3 sequence: CASSRTLAGSHNEQFF. CDR3 DNA: TGTGCCAGCTCACGAACCCTAGCGGGAAGCCACAATGAGCAGTTCTTC.

This chain connects TRBV7-8 to TRBJ2-2; D assignment may be TRBD1 or TRBD2 (6 bases each). With 5 bases removed from V and 0 bases from J, the gap between germline ends came to 28 bases. Looked up from germline, CDR1 is SGHVS and CDR2 is FQNEAQ. This CDR3 region has 21 residues. The CDR3 DNA follows: TGTGCCAGCAGCCGAACGGGGCGGGGACAACGTACTCCTTCGAACACCGGGGAGCTGTTTTTT. As protein: CASSRTGRGQRTPSNTGELFF.

V is TRBV30 and J is TRBJ2-5, with TRBD2 matching 10 bases. Matching the DNA end better, TRBJ2-7 makes the J call doubtful. The CDR3 is 15 residues long. Germline CDR1 is GTSNPN and CDR2 is SVGIG (reference sequence). CDR3 amino acids: CAWSVRAGGSYEQYF. The DNA of the CDR3 is TGTGCCTGGAGTGTAAGAGCGGGAGGGTCCTACGAGCAGTACTTC.

V usage is TRBV6-5 and J usage is TRBJ2-2; the match to TRBD1 covers 9 bases. The junction had 5 bases not matched to a gene; V was cut back by 4 bases and J by 2 bases. Germline CDR1 reads MNHEY; CDR2 reads SVGAGI. This CDR3 is 16 amino acids long. The DNA for the CDR3 is TGTGCCAGCAGTTCCGCGACAGGGGGAAACACCGGGGAGCTGTTTTTT. Translating gives CASSSATGGNTGELFF.

The V call is TRBV7-9, the J call TRBJ2-7, with 14 bases lining up with TRBD2. Germline V gene sequence: CDR1 SEHNR, CDR2 FQNEAQ (reference sequence). V shed 2 bases, J shed 5 bases, and the junction held 2 bases outside the gene matches. CDR3 length equals 15 residues. The CDR3 is CASSLRLAGGHEQYF. In DNA form, the CDR3 reads TGTGCCAGCAGCTTACGACTAGCGGGAGGGCACGAGCAGTACTTC.

V usage is TRBV11-2 and J usage is TRBJ2-2; TRBD2 is a possible D gene (6 bases). Trimming removed 7 bases at V and 6 bases at J, with 15 bases between. The CDR3 runs 14 residues. Germline CDR1 reads SGHAT; CDR2 reads FQNNGV. Written as DNA, the CDR3 is TGTGCCAGCACCCCAGAGGCTAGCGCCGGGGAGCTGTTTTTT. Encoded protein: CASTPEASAGELFF.

V usage is TRBV7-9 and J usage is TRBJ1-2; D might be TRBD1 (5 bases). Trimming removed 5 bases at V and 7 bases at J, with 32 bases between. Germline V lookup: CDR1 SEHNR, CDR2 FQNEAQ (reference sequence). This CDR3 has 19 residues. The CDR3 region is CASSPGGFVFGPAFGGYTF. CDR3 coding DNA: TGTGCCAGCAGCCCCGGGGGTTTCGTATTTGGACCGGCCTTTGGTGGCTACACCTTC.

This clone has a handful of counts. The genes are TRBV28 and TRBJ2-3; TRBD1 matches 7 bases. Trimming at V came to 9 bases and at J to 3 bases, leaving 3 bases not matched to a gene. Germline-derived CDR1 and CDR2 are MDHEN and SYDVKM. The length of the CDR3 is 12 residues. This chain's CDR3 is CASRRGTDTQYF. CDR3 coding DNA: TGTGCCAGTCGCAGGGGGACAGATACGCAGTATTTT.

The V and J genes are TRBV5-1 and TRBJ2-1; 13 bases are a match to TRBD2. The J segment lost 3 bases and the V segment lost 4 bases, leaving 4 bases of the junction unmatched. The germline CDR1 and CDR2 sequences are SGHRS and YFSETQ. The CDR3 extends over 16 amino acids. CDR3 sequence: CASSQGLAGIYNEQFF. The CDR3 bases are TGCGCCAGCAGCCAGGGACTAGCGGGGATCTACAATGAGCAGTTCTTC.

This chain joins TRBV19 and TRBJ2-7; 10 bases are a match to TRBD1. Germline assignment: CDR1 LNHDA and CDR2 SQIVND (reference sequence). This CDR3 is 14 amino acids long. The V gene end was trimmed by 10 bases and the J gene end by 5 bases; junction bases not matched to a gene: 11. The CDR3 region is CATTRGQGSDEQYF. CDR3 coding DNA: TGTGCCACCACAAGGGGACAGGGGTCCGACGAGCAGTACTTC. Variable domain in full (rest from reference TRBV19 and TRBJ2-7): DGGITQSPKYLFRKEGQNVTLSCEQNLNHDAMYWYRQDPGQGLRLIYYSQIVNDFQKGDIAEGYSVSREKKESFPLTVTSAQKNPTAFYLCATTRGQGSDEQYFGPGTRLTVT.

The chain carries TRBV28 and TRBJ1-5; D is undetermined. The CDR3 length is 16 residues. Germline V gene lookup returns CDR1 MDHEN and CDR2 SYDVKM. Between the trimmed V and J ends, which lost 3 bases and 0 bases, there was a span of 12 bases. The CDR3 loop is CASSFKSYYSNQPQHF. CDR3 bases: TGTGCCAGCAGTTTTAAGAGTTACTATAGCAATCAGCCCCAGCATTTT. The whole variable domain, filled in from reference TRBV28 and TRBJ1-5, reads DVKVTQSSRYLVKRTGEKVFLECVQDMDHENMFWYRQDPGLGLRLIYFSYDVKMKEKGDIPEGYSVSREKKERFSLILESASTNQTSMYLCASSFKSYYSNQPQHFGDGTRLSIL.

The V and J genes are TRBV18 and TRBJ1-2; the D gene is possibly TRBD1 (5 bases). The V and J ends lost 9 bases and 1 base respectively, with 9 bases between them. Germline values: CDR1 KGHSH, CDR2 LQKENI. CDR3 size: 12 residues. CDR3 region: CASTQGNYGYTF. The CDR3 DNA reads TGTGCCAGTACTCAGGGTAACTATGGCTACACCTTC. Using reference TRBV18 and TRBJ1-2 for the parts outside the CDR3, the full variable domain is NAGVMQNPRHLVRRRGQEARLRCSPMKGHSHVYWYRQLPEEGLKFMVYLQKENIIDESGMPKERFSAEFPKEGPSILRIQQVVRGDSAAYFCASTQGNYGYTFGSGTRLTVV.